This entry lists 16 T cell receptor beta chains sequenced from one sample in a study of OX40 agonist ivuxolimab in advanced cancers. The data were produced by immunoSEQ multiplex PCR, yet TCRdb's version contains in-frame clones alone and is incomplete. The sample carries 7,500 to 9,500 clones, over 75% recorded once. Sequences were derived from CD4+ or CD8+ T cells sorted from blood, sampled in a trial of the OX40 agonist ivuxolimab. These receptors came from an adult with an advanced solid tumor such as melanoma, head and neck, liver or kidney cancer.

The chain links TRBV30 to TRBJ1-2; 8 bases line up with TRBD1. After removal of 1 base from V and 2 bases from J, the junction contained 3 bases not matched to a gene. This CDR3 is built from 14 residues. CDR1 is GTSNPN, CDR2 SVGIG, per germline (reference sequence). CDR3 amino acids: CAWSEGTGNYGYTF. CDR3 nucleotide sequence: TGTGCCTGGAGTGAAGGGACAGGAAACTATGGCTACACCTTC.

This chain connects TRBV28 to TRBJ2-3; D is uncertain. This CDR3 contains 13 residues. Germline-derived CDR1 and CDR2 are MDHEN and SYDVKM. V was trimmed by 3 bases and J by 0 bases, leaving 4 bases between them. The CDR3 coding sequence is TGTGCCAGCAGTTTCTCCAGCACAGATACGCAGTATTTT. Translated: CASSFSSTDTQYF.

Of note for this clone: Its ends do not fully match the called genes, so a read error is possible. The V gene is TRBV7-9, the J gene TRBJ1-1; D gene ambiguous. CDR3 length: 13 amino acids. Germline CDR1 SEHNR, CDR2 FQNEAQ (reference sequence). The CDR3 DNA is TGTGCCAGCAGCTTAGGTCGGGCCTTGGAGCCCCCTTTT. As protein: CASSLGRALEPPF.

The V call is TRBV28, the J call TRBJ2-5, with 7 bases matching TRBD2. The CDR3 consists of 14 residues. V was clipped by 5 bases and J by 2 bases; unmatched bases: 5. Looked up from germline, CDR1 is MDHEN and CDR2 is SYDVKM. The CDR3 sequence is CASSRDYLQETQYF. The CDR3 region has the DNA TGTGCCAGCAGTAGGGACTACCTTCAAGAGACCCAGTACTTC.

The V call is TRBV7-9, the J call TRBJ2-2, with unresolved D. The CDR3 totals 13 residues. V lost 8 bases and J 7 bases, leaving 14 bases between the germline ends. Germline V gene lookup returns CDR1 SEHNR and CDR2 FQNEAQ (reference sequence). The chain's CDR3 is CASLTQIDGELFF. CDR3 sequence (DNA): TGTGCCAGCCTAACCCAGATCGACGGGGAGCTGTTTTTT.

The gene calls are TRBV6-5 and TRBJ2-2, with D perhaps matching TRBD1 or TRBD2 (5 bases each). The CDR3 runs to 14 residues. Germline assignment: CDR1 MNHEY and CDR2 SVGAGI. V dropped 5 bases and J dropped 3 bases, with 10 bases sitting between them. CDR3 nucleotide sequence: TGTGCCAGCAGTAGAGGGGCCTACACCGGGGAGCTGTTTTTT. Protein product: CASSRGAYTGELFF.

This chain connects TRBV6-4 to TRBJ2-1; the D gene is possibly TRBD1 (5 bases). Germline-derived CDR1 and CDR2 are MRHNA and SNTAGT. This CDR3 has 15 residues. The ends were cut back, 0 bases at V and 7 bases at J, with 13 bases in the middle. The CDR3: CASSDSSRDGNEQFF. The CDR3 DNA reads as TGTGCCAGCAGTGACTCGAGCAGGGATGGAAATGAGCAGTTCTTC.

V usage is TRBV27 and J usage is TRBJ2-6; possible D gene TRBD1, 5 bases. The CDR3 has 16 amino acids. The V end lost 5 bases, the J end lost 0 bases, and 11 bases lay between the germline ends. Germline V gene data show CDR1 as MNHEY and CDR2 as SMNVEV (reference sequence). The CDR3 protein is CASSGHGRSGANVLTF. The CDR3 DNA is TGTGCCAGCAGTGGACACGGTCGCTCTGGGGCCAACGTCCTGACTTTC.

This chain links TRBV25-1 with TRBJ1-4, with 10 bases lining up with TRBD1. The J segment lost 7 bases and the V segment lost 1 base, leaving 9 bases of the junction unmatched. This CDR3 spans 17 amino acids. The germline CDR1 and CDR2 sequences are MGHDK and SYGVNS. The CDR3 loop is CASSELGTGTGVEKLFF. CDR3 DNA: TGTGCCAGCAGTGAATTGGGCACCGGGACAGGGGTTGAAAAACTGTTTTTT.

The chain couples TRBV15 to TRBJ1-4; TRBD1 aligns across 7 bases. Per germline, CDR1 LNHNV and CDR2 YYDKDF (reference sequence). The CDR3 contains 16 residues. V shed 0 bases and J 8 bases; nucleotides not matched to a gene: 9. CDR3 in DNA: TGTGCCACCAGCAGAGATTCTAGGGGGCAAGGAGAAAAACTGTTTTTT. Translating gives CATSRDSRGQGEKLFF.

The rearrangement links TRBV10-3 to TRBJ1-2; D unclear. Germline loops: CDR1 ENHRY, CDR2 SYGVKD. The ends were cut back, 0 bases at V and 2 bases at J, with 7 bases in the middle. The CDR3 length is 14 residues. CDR3 DNA: TGTGCCATCAGTGAGTCTGGGCCGAACTATGGCTACACCTTC. This sequence encodes CAISESGPNYGYTF.

The DNA for the CDR3 is TGTGCCAGCAGGGTAGGGGGAGGGGGATACAATGAGCAGTTCTTC. Translated: CASRVGGGGYNEQFF. The chain is built from TRBV28 and TRBJ2-1, with a weak D call TRBD2 (7 bases). Germline CDR1 reads MDHEN; CDR2 reads SYDVKM. The length of the CDR3 is 15 residues. V was shortened by 6 bases and J by 4 bases, with 16 bases between the two germline ends.

The chain links TRBV13 to TRBJ2-7; 14 nucleotides agree with TRBD2. The CDR3 spans 15 residues. V gave up 5 bases and J gave up 5 bases; unmatched junction bases: 5. Germline-derived CDR1 and CDR2 are PRHDT and FYEKMQ (reference sequence). The CDR3 sequence is CASSPQGLAGDEQYF. Here the CDR3 DNA reads TGTGCCAGCAGCCCCCAGGGACTAGCGGGAGACGAGCAGTACTTC.

By proportion, this clone is large. This chain links TRBV4-1 with TRBJ1-4; D is perhaps TRBD1 (6 bases). Per the germline V gene, CDR1 is MGHRA and CDR2 is YSYEKL. This CDR3 region has 16 residues. Trimming took off 0 bases at V and 5 bases at J, with 13 bases between the two ends. The CDR3 DNA follows: TGCGCCAGCAGCCAAGATAGGTACAGGGCGAATGAAAAACTGTTTTTT. Translating it yields CASSQDRYRANEKLFF.

The V call is TRBV28, the J call TRBJ2-3, with 8 bases identical to TRBD2. J was trimmed by 5 bases and V by 5 bases; bases with no gene match: 12. CDR1 and CDR2 from the germline V gene are MDHEN and SYDVKM. This CDR3 is 16 amino acids long. Here the CDR3 reads CASSPPEREWLDTQYF. The CDR3 DNA follows: TGTGCCAGCAGTCCCCCAGAGCGGGAGTGGTTAGATACGCAGTATTTT.

The chain links TRBV5-1 to TRBJ2-7; 8 positions agree with TRBD1. CDR1 is SGHRS and CDR2 is YFSETQ in the germline V gene. With V trimmed by 5 bases and J by 2 bases, 3 bases remained unmatched. The CDR3 contains 13 residues. CDR3 DNA sequence: TGCGCCAGCAGGGAGACAGGGGCCTACGAGCAGTACTTC. Translating it yields CASRETGAYEQYF.